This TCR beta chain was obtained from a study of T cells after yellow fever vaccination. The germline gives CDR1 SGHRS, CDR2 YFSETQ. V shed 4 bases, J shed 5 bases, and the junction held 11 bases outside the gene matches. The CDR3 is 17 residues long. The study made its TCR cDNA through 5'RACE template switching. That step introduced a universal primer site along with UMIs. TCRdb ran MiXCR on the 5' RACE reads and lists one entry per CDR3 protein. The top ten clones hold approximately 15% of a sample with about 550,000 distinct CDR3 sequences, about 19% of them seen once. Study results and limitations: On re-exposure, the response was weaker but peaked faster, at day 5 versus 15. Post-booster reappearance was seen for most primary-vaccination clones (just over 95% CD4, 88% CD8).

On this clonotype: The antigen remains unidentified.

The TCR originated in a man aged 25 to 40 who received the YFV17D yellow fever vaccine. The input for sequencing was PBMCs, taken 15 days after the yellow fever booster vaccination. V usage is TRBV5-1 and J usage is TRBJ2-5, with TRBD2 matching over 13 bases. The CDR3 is CASSLGLAGAVRETQYF. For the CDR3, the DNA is TGCGCCAGCAGCCTCGGACTAGCGGGGGCTGTTCGGGAGACCCAGTACTTC.